A selection of T cell receptor beta chains follows, all from one sample in a study of T cells after yellow fever vaccination. MiXCR, applied by TCRdb to the 5' RACE reads, yields one record per CDR3 protein. Here the sample spans 46,000 or so distinct CDR3 sequences, 5% to 8% being singletons. Sample: PBMCs, either bulk or a sorted T-cell subset (CD4+, CD8+, memory, or dextramer-sorted; not recorded which), taken 45 days after the yellow fever booster vaccination. The receptors were gathered from a man aged 30-40 years who received the YFV17D yellow fever vaccine. CDR3s include the opening cysteine and the closing phenylalanine or tryptophan. Fields, in order: CDR3 protein, CDR3 DNA, V gene, clone size, D gene, J gene. D genes are given only for firm matches. The size entry is marked missing in some rows and otherwise reads once, few, many or a size class.

cdr3_aa: CAISTGTGRFNEQFF; cdr3_nt: TGTGCCATCAGTACCGGGACAGGGAGATTCAATGAGCAGTTCTTC; v_call: TRBV10-3; clone_size: many; d_call: TRBD1; j_call: TRBJ2-1
cdr3_aa: CASSLNTMNTEAFF; cdr3_nt: TGCGCCAGCAGCTTGAACACTATGAACACTGAAGCTTTCTTT; v_call: TRBV5-1; clone_size: many; d_call: .; j_call: TRBJ1-1
cdr3_aa: CSAINSGGSSKRYNEQFF; cdr3_nt: TGCAGTGCTATAAATTCCGGCGGGAGCTCCAAGAGGTACAATGAGCAGTTCTTC; v_call: TRBV20-1; clone_size: .; d_call: TRBD2; j_call: TRBJ2-1
cdr3_aa: CSVGVTANTEAFF; cdr3_nt: TGCAGCGTCGGAGTTACAGCCAACACTGAAGCTTTCTTT; v_call: TRBV29-1; clone_size: .; d_call: .; j_call: TRBJ1-1
cdr3_aa: CASSETGKTQYF; cdr3_nt: TGTGCCAGCAGTGAAACTGGGAAGACCCAGTACTTC; v_call: TRBV25-1; clone_size: few; d_call: .; j_call: TRBJ2-5
cdr3_aa: CASSFARGAGANVLTF; cdr3_nt: TGTGCCAGCAGCTTTGCCAGGGGGGCTGGGGCCAACGTCCTGACTTTC; v_call: TRBV5-4; clone_size: many; d_call: .; j_call: TRBJ2-6
cdr3_aa: CASSLFRGTEAFF; cdr3_nt: TGTGCCAGCAGCTTATTCCGTGGCACTGAAGCTTTCTTT; v_call: TRBV7-9; clone_size: many; d_call: .; j_call: TRBJ1-1
cdr3_aa: CASSLAPGSNQPQHF; cdr3_nt: TGTGCCAGCAGCTTAGCCCCTGGTAGCAATCAGCCCCAGCATTTT; v_call: TRBV11-2; clone_size: many; d_call: .; j_call: TRBJ1-5
cdr3_aa: CATSDTSAGLNTDTQYF; cdr3_nt: TGTGCCACCAGTGATACCTCCGCGGGACTAAACACAGATACGCAGTATTTT; v_call: TRBV24-1; clone_size: many; d_call: TRBD2; j_call: TRBJ2-3
cdr3_aa: CASSFGWGGDSPLHF; cdr3_nt: TGTGCCAGCAGCTTCGGATGGGGCGGAGATTCACCCCTCCACTTT; v_call: TRBV7-2; clone_size: many; d_call: .; j_call: TRBJ1-6
cdr3_aa: CTCSFGTGYQYSNQPQHF; cdr3_nt: TGTACCTGCAGTTTCGGGACAGGGTATCAATATAGCAATCAGCCCCAGCATTTT; v_call: TRBV12-3/TRBV12-4; clone_size: few; d_call: TRBD1; j_call: TRBJ1-5
cdr3_aa: CASSEVVGAGGSIDTQYF; cdr3_nt: TGCGCCAGCAGTGAGGTGGTAGGAGCGGGAGGGTCAATAGATACGCAGTATTTT; v_call: TRBV10-2; clone_size: .; d_call: TRBD2; j_call: TRBJ2-3
cdr3_aa: CASSLAPGWETQYF; cdr3_nt: TGCGCCAGCAGCTTGGCCCCAGGGTGGGAGACCCAGTACTTC; v_call: TRBV5-1; clone_size: .; d_call: .; j_call: TRBJ2-5
cdr3_aa: CATTVAGYNEQFF; cdr3_nt: TGTGCCACTACTGTAGCGGGCTACAATGAGCAGTTCTTC; v_call: TRBV10-3; clone_size: many; d_call: TRBD2; j_call: TRBJ2-1
cdr3_aa: CASSAGEAKNIQYF; cdr3_nt: TGTGCCAGCTCAGCCGGGGAGGCCAAAAACATTCAGTACTTC; v_call: TRBV18; clone_size: .; d_call: .; j_call: TRBJ2-4
cdr3_aa: CASSLTGGGRSINYGYTF; cdr3_nt: TGTGCCAGCAGCTTAACGGGAGGCGGCAGGTCCATTAACTATGGCTACACCTTC; v_call: TRBV7-9; clone_size: many; d_call: .; j_call: TRBJ1-2
cdr3_aa: CASRGTSGRDTQYF; cdr3_nt: TGTGCCAGCAGGGGGACTAGCGGGAGAGATACGCAGTATTTT; v_call: TRBV7-2; clone_size: many; d_call: TRBD2; j_call: TRBJ2-3
cdr3_aa: CASSPPSGSPNEQFF; cdr3_nt: TGTGCCAGCTCACCACCGTCCGGGAGTCCCAATGAGCAGTTCTTC; v_call: TRBV18; clone_size: few; d_call: .; j_call: TRBJ2-1
cdr3_aa: CARSVGPYTQYF; cdr3_nt: TGTGCCCGCAGCGTGGGGCCGTATACGCAGTATTTT; v_call: TRBV7-2; clone_size: .; d_call: .; j_call: TRBJ2-3
cdr3_aa: CASSVGAGVYEQYF; cdr3_nt: TGTGCCAGCAGCGTCGGAGCGGGCGTCTACGAGCAGTACTTC; v_call: TRBV7-2; clone_size: .; d_call: .; j_call: TRBJ2-7
cdr3_aa: CASSKDGQGWDTEAFF; cdr3_nt: TGTGCCAGTAGTAAAGATGGCCAGGGGTGGGACACTGAAGCTTTCTTT; v_call: TRBV19; clone_size: .; d_call: .; j_call: TRBJ1-1
cdr3_aa: CASSLGGASNQPQHF; cdr3_nt: TGTGCCAGCAGCTTAGGAGGGGCAAGCAATCAGCCCCAGCATTTT; v_call: TRBV5-4; clone_size: few; d_call: .; j_call: TRBJ1-5
cdr3_aa: CASSPNYEQYF; cdr3_nt: TGTGCCAGCTCCCCGAACTACGAGCAGTACTTC; v_call: TRBV18; clone_size: few; d_call: .; j_call: TRBJ2-7
cdr3_aa: CASSDGGGEQYF; cdr3_nt: TGCGCCAGCAGCGATGGTGGTGGAGAGCAGTACTTC; v_call: TRBV5-1; clone_size: many; d_call: .; j_call: TRBJ2-7
cdr3_aa: CASRASGTYEQYF; cdr3_nt: TGTGCCAGCAGGGCTAGCGGGACCTACGAGCAGTACTTC; v_call: TRBV6-2/TRBV6-3; clone_size: many; d_call: TRBD2; j_call: TRBJ2-7
cdr3_aa: CSAGTGVHEQYF; cdr3_nt: TGCAGTGCAGGGACAGGGGTTCACGAGCAGTACTTC; v_call: TRBV20-1; clone_size: .; d_call: TRBD1; j_call: TRBJ2-7
cdr3_aa: CSARGLAEGGLWETQYF; cdr3_nt: TGCAGTGCTAGGGGACTAGCGGAAGGGGGCCTATGGGAGACCCAGTACTTC; v_call: TRBV20-1; clone_size: few; d_call: TRBD2; j_call: TRBJ2-5
cdr3_aa: CSAASGIDTEAFF; cdr3_nt: TGCAGTGCAGCAAGCGGAATCGACACTGAAGCTTTCTTT; v_call: TRBV20-1; clone_size: few; d_call: .; j_call: TRBJ1-1
cdr3_aa: CASSLFGAENYGYTF; cdr3_nt: TGCGCCAGCAGCTTGTTCGGCGCAGAAAACTATGGCTACACCTTC; v_call: TRBV5-1; clone_size: medium-sized; d_call: .; j_call: TRBJ1-2
cdr3_aa: CASSPGDTDTQYF; cdr3_nt: TGCGCCAGCAGCCCTGGTGACACAGATACGCAGTATTTT; v_call: TRBV5-1; clone_size: .; d_call: .; j_call: TRBJ2-3
cdr3_aa: CASSLGRGDSPLHF; cdr3_nt: TGCGCCAGCAGCTTAGGACGGGGGGATTCACCCCTCCACTTT; v_call: TRBV5-1; clone_size: many; d_call: .; j_call: TRBJ1-6
cdr3_aa: CASSSSRATQYF; cdr3_nt: TGTGCCAGCAGTAGCAGCCGGGCTACGCAGTATTTT; v_call: TRBV12-3/TRBV12-4; clone_size: many; d_call: .; j_call: TRBJ2-3
cdr3_aa: CASNVGIEAFF; cdr3_nt: TGTGCCAGCAACGTAGGGATTGAAGCTTTCTTT; v_call: TRBV6-5; clone_size: medium-sized; d_call: .; j_call: TRBJ1-1
cdr3_aa: CASSLSGGVEAFF; cdr3_nt: TGTGCCAGCAGCTTGTCAGGGGGGGTTGAAGCTTTCTTT; v_call: TRBV11-2; clone_size: many; d_call: TRBD1; j_call: TRBJ1-1
cdr3_aa: CASSSNSGVGNTGELFF; cdr3_nt: TGCGCCAGCAGCTCCAACAGCGGGGTCGGCAACACCGGGGAGCTGTTTTTT; v_call: TRBV5-1; clone_size: many; d_call: TRBD2; j_call: TRBJ2-2
cdr3_aa: CASSEVEIVQPQHF; cdr3_nt: TGTGCCAGCAGTGAAGTAGAAATAGTTCAGCCCCAGCATTTT; v_call: TRBV6-1; clone_size: few; d_call: .; j_call: TRBJ1-5
cdr3_aa: CASSLENRVGSREQYF; cdr3_nt: TGTGCCAGCAGCTTGGAGAACAGGGTGGGGTCGCGGGAGCAGTACTTC; v_call: TRBV7-2; clone_size: .; d_call: .; j_call: TRBJ2-7
cdr3_aa: CSAYGAGFGYTF; cdr3_nt: TGCAGTGCCTACGGCGCAGGGTTTGGCTACACCTTC; v_call: TRBV20-1; clone_size: few; d_call: .; j_call: TRBJ1-2
cdr3_aa: CSAGLLGRAVNEQFF; cdr3_nt: TGCAGTGCTGGGCTCTTGGGGAGGGCCGTGAATGAGCAGTTCTTC; v_call: TRBV20-1; clone_size: many; d_call: TRBD2; j_call: TRBJ2-1
cdr3_aa: CASSLAALAVYNEQFF; cdr3_nt: TGCGCCAGCAGCTTGGCCGCGCTAGCGGTGTACAATGAGCAGTTCTTC; v_call: TRBV5-1; clone_size: many; d_call: TRBD2; j_call: TRBJ2-1
cdr3_aa: CSARSLTGKFTEAFF; cdr3_nt: TGCAGTGCTAGGTCGCTGACAGGGAAGTTCACTGAAGCTTTCTTT; v_call: TRBV20-1; clone_size: many; d_call: TRBD1; j_call: TRBJ1-1
cdr3_aa: CASSSGLAEFYEQFF; cdr3_nt: TGTGCCAGTAGTTCGGGACTAGCGGAATTCTATGAGCAGTTCTTC; v_call: TRBV19; clone_size: .; d_call: TRBD2; j_call: TRBJ2-1
cdr3_aa: CASSLGASGRWGQFF; cdr3_nt: TGTGCCAGCAGCTTAGGGGCTAGCGGGAGATGGGGGCAGTTCTTC; v_call: TRBV7-2; clone_size: many; d_call: TRBD2; j_call: TRBJ2-1
cdr3_aa: CAWRRRDRFYEQYF; cdr3_nt: TGTGCCTGGAGGAGACGGGACAGATTCTACGAGCAGTACTTC; v_call: TRBV30; clone_size: once; d_call: TRBD1; j_call: TRBJ2-7
cdr3_aa: CSVGQGGFAGELFF; cdr3_nt: TGCAGCGTTGGACAGGGCGGTTTTGCCGGGGAGCTGTTTTTT; v_call: TRBV29-1; clone_size: .; d_call: TRBD1; j_call: TRBJ2-2
cdr3_aa: CASSYPKGLAGRSYEQYF; cdr3_nt: TGTGCCAGCAGTTACCCGAAGGGGCTAGCGGGGAGATCCTACGAGCAGTACTTC; v_call: TRBV6-2/TRBV6-3; clone_size: many; d_call: TRBD2; j_call: TRBJ2-7
cdr3_aa: CASSLEASGRYVDEQFF; cdr3_nt: TGTGCCAGCAGCTTAGAAGCGAGCGGGAGATACGTCGATGAGCAGTTCTTC; v_call: TRBV11-2; clone_size: many; d_call: TRBD2; j_call: TRBJ2-1
cdr3_aa: CASSYRGGWYNEQFF; cdr3_nt: TGTGCCAGCAGTTACCGAGGAGGATGGTACAATGAGCAGTTCTTC; v_call: TRBV6-2/TRBV6-3; clone_size: many; d_call: .; j_call: TRBJ2-1
cdr3_aa: CASSPRMQGKDTQYF; cdr3_nt: TGTGCCAGCTCACCGAGGATGCAGGGAAAAGATACGCAGTATTTT; v_call: TRBV18; clone_size: few; d_call: .; j_call: TRBJ2-3
cdr3_aa: CSARDPGTTGNEQYF; cdr3_nt: TGCAGTGCTAGAGACCCCGGGACTACCGGGAACGAGCAGTACTTC; v_call: TRBV20-1; clone_size: .; d_call: TRBD2; j_call: TRBJ2-7
cdr3_aa: CSARRKRGNQPQHF; cdr3_nt: TGCAGTGCCCGGCGTAAAAGGGGCAATCAGCCCCAGCATTTT; v_call: TRBV20-1; clone_size: many; d_call: .; j_call: TRBJ1-5
cdr3_aa: CASSSVLAKNIQYF; cdr3_nt: TGTGCCAGCAGCTCTGTACTAGCCAAAAACATTCAGTACTTC; v_call: TRBV5-6; clone_size: .; d_call: .; j_call: TRBJ2-4
cdr3_aa: CSAEVSLNTEAFF; cdr3_nt: TGCAGCGCCGAGGTCAGTTTGAACACTGAAGCTTTCTTT; v_call: TRBV29-1; clone_size: many; d_call: .; j_call: TRBJ1-1
cdr3_aa: CASSMGSESSYEQYF; cdr3_nt: TGTGCCAGTAGTATGGGGTCAGAGAGCTCCTACGAGCAGTACTTC; v_call: TRBV19; clone_size: once; d_call: .; j_call: TRBJ2-7
cdr3_aa: CASSLARWYRMAETQYF; cdr3_nt: TGTGCCAGCAGCTTAGCGCGGTGGTACAGGATGGCCGAGACCCAGTACTTC; v_call: TRBV7-8; clone_size: .; d_call: .; j_call: TRBJ2-5
cdr3_aa: CAISEQGRAWETQYF; cdr3_nt: TGTGCCATCAGTGAACAGGGTAGAGCTTGGGAGACCCAGTACTTC; v_call: TRBV10-3; clone_size: many; d_call: .; j_call: TRBJ2-5
cdr3_aa: CATSDFRYQETQYF; cdr3_nt: TGTGCCACCAGTGATTTTCGGTACCAAGAGACCCAGTACTTC; v_call: TRBV24-1; clone_size: many; d_call: .; j_call: TRBJ2-5
cdr3_aa: CASRGTSGAHEQFF; cdr3_nt: TGTGCCAGCAGAGGGACTAGCGGGGCCCATGAGCAGTTCTTC; v_call: TRBV2; clone_size: many; d_call: TRBD2; j_call: TRBJ2-1
cdr3_aa: CASSFGGDKNIQYF; cdr3_nt: TGCGCCAGCAGCTTTGGGGGTGACAAAAACATTCAGTACTTC; v_call: TRBV5-1; clone_size: many; d_call: .; j_call: TRBJ2-4
cdr3_aa: CASSFSDRAPEAFF; cdr3_nt: TGTGCCAGCAGCTTCTCAGACAGGGCGCCTGAAGCTTTCTTT; v_call: TRBV7-8; clone_size: .; d_call: TRBD1; j_call: TRBJ1-1